The source of this TCR beta chain is a study of graft-versus-host responses after intestinal transplantation. Looking at the study overall: Every transplant recipient was induced with anti-thymocyte globulin, then maintained on tacrolimus and steroids for 2 to 3 years.

Sequencing used immunoSEQ multiplex PCR; TCRdb keeps in-frame clones, though not all of them. The profile covers 30,000 to 35,000 clones, with approximately 83% appearing a single time and roughly 18% taken by the ten largest. Concerning this clone: The antigen is not known.

CDR1 and CDR2 (germline): SGHNT, YENEEA. The trim removed 1 base at V and 2 bases at J, leaving 3 bases unmatched. The CDR3 sequence is 15 residues long. This TCR was recovered from a human donor who received an intestinal transplant. The chain links TRBV11-3 to TRBJ2-7, with 9 bases lining up with TRBD1. Specimen: unstimulated CD8+ T cells sorted from spleen or lymph node cells, collected before intestinal transplant. The CDR3 DNA is TGTGCCAGCAGCTTAGGACAGGGGGTTCCCTACGAGCAGTACTTC. Residues: CASSLGQGVPYEQYF.